Here is one T cell receptor (beta chain) with its context. This CDR3 region has 15 residues. The germline gives CDR1 LNHDA, CDR2 SQIVND (reference sequence). V was clipped by 0 bases and J by 1 base, with 7 bases between them. The data are from a study of blood T cell repertoires in COVID-19. Only in-frame clones appear in the TCRdb table, and some are missing; sequencing was by immunoSEQ multiplex PCR. The repertoire has about 110,000 clones, roughly 86% of them found once; the top ten carry 3.5% to 4.5%. This clonotype originated in a man between 35 and 55 years old with acute or convalescent COVID-19. The rearrangement uses TRBV19 and TRBJ1-5, with D possibly being TRBD1 (5 bases). Source material: peripheral blood. CDR3 amino acids: CASSIEAGSNQPQHF. As DNA, the CDR3 is TGTGCCAGTAGTATAGAGGCAGGGAGCAATCAGCCCCAGCATTTT.